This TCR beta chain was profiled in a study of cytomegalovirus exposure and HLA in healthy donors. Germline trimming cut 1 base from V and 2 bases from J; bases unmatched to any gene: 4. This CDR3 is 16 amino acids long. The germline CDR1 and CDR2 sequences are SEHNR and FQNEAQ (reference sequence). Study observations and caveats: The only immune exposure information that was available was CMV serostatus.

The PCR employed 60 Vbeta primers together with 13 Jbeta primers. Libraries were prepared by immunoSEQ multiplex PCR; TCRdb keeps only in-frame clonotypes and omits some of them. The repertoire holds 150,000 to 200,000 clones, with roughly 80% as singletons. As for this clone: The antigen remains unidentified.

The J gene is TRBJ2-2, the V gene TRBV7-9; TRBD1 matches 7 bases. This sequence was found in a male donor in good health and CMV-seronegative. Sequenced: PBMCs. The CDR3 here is CASSLGTGPNTGELFF. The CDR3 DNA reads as TGTGCCAGCAGCTTAGGGACAGGACCTAACACCGGGGAGCTGTTTTTT.